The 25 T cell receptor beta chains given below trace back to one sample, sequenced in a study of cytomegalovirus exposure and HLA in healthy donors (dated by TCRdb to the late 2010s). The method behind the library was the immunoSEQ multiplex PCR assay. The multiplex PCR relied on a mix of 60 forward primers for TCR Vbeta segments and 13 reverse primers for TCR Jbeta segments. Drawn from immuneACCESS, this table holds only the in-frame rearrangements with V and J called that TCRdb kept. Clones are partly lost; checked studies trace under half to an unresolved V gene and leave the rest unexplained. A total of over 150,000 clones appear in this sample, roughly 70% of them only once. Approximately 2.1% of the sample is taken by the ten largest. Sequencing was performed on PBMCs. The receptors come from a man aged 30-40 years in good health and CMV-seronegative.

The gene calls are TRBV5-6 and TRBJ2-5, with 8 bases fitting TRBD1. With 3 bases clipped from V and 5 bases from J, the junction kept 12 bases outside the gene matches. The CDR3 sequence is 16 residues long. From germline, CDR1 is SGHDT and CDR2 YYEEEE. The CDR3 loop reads CASSWAAGGSGETQYF. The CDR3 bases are TGTGCCAGCAGCTGGGCCGCAGGGGGCTCGGGGGAGACCCAGTACTTC.

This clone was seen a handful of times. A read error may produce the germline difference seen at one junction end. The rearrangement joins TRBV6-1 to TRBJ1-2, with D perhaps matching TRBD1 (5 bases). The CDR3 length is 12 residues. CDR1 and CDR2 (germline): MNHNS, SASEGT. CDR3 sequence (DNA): TGTGCCAGCACCTCGGTTGAAAGGGGCTACCCCTTC. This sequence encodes CASTSVERGYPF.

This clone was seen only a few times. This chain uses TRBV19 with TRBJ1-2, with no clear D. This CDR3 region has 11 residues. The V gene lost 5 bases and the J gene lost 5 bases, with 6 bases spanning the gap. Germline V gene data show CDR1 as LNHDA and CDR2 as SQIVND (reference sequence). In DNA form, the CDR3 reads TGTGCCAGTAGTCTTCAGTATGGCTACACCTTC. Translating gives CASSLQYGYTF.

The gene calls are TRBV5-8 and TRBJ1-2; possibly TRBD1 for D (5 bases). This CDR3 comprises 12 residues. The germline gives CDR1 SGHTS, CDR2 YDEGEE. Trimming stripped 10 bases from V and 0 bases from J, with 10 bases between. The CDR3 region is CAHRMANYGYTF. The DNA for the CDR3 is TGTGCCCACAGGATGGCTAACTATGGCTACACCTTC.

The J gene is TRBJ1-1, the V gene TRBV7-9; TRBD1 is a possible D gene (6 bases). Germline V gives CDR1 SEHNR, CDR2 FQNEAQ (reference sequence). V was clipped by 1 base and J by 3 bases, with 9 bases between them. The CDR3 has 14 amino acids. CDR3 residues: CASSLGGTHTEAFF. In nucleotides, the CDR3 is TGTGCCAGCAGCTTAGGAGGGACACACACTGAAGCTTTCTTT.

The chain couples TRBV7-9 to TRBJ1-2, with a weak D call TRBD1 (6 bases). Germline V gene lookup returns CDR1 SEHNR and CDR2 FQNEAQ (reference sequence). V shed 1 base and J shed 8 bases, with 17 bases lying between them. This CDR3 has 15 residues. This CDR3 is CASSLGYQGMYGYTF. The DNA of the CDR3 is TGTGCCAGCAGCTTAGGGTACCAGGGGATGTACGGCTACACCTTC.

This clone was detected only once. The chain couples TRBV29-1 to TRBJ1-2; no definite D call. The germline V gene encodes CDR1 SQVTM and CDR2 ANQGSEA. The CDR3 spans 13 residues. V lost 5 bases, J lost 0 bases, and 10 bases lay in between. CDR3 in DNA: TGCAGCGTTCTAGAGAAGACTAACTATGGCTACACCTTC. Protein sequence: CSVLEKTNYGYTF.

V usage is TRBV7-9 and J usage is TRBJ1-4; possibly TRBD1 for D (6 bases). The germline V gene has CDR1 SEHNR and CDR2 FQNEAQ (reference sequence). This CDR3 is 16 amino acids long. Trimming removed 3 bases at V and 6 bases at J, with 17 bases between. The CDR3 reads CASSFYSGGPDEKLFF. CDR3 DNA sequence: TGTGCCAGCAGCTTTTATTCGGGGGGGCCGGATGAAAAACTGTTTTTT.

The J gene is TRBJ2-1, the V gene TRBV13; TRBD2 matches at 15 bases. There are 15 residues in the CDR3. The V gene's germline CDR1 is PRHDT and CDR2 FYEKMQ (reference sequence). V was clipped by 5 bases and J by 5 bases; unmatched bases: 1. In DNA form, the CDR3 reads TGTGCCAGCAGCCGGACTAGCGGGGGGGACAATGAGCAGTTCTTC. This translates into CASSRTSGGDNEQFF.

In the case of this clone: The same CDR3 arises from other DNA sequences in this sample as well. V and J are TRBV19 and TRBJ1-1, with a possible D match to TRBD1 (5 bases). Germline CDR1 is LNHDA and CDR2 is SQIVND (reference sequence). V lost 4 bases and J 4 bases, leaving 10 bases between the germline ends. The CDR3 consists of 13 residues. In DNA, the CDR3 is TGTGCCAGTAGTACGGGACTCTTCACTGAAGCTTTCTTT. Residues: CASSTGLFTEAFF.

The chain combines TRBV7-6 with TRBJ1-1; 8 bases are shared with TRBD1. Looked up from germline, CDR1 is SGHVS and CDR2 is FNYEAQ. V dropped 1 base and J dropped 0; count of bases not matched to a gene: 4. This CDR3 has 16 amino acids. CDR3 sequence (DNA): TGTGCCAGCAGCTTAGACGAGGACAGGGTGAACACTGAAGCTTTCTTT. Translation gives CASSLDEDRVNTEAFF.

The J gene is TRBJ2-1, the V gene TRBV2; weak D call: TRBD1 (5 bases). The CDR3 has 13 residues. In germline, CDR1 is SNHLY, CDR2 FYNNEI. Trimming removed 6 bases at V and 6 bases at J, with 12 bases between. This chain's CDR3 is CASRPRTLNEQFF. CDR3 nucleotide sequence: TGTGCCAGCAGGCCTCGGACACTCAATGAGCAGTTCTTC.

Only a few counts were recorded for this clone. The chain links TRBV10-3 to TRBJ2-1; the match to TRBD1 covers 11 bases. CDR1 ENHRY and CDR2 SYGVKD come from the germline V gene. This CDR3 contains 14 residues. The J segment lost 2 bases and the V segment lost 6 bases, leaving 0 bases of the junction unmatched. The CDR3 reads CAIRGQGAYNEQFF. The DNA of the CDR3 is TGTGCCATCAGGGGACAGGGGGCCTACAATGAGCAGTTCTTC.

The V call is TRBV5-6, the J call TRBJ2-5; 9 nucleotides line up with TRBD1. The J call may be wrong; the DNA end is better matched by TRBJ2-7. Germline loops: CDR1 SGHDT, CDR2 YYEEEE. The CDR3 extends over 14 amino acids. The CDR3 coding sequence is TGTGCCAGCAGCTTTTCCGGACAGGGGTACGAGCAGTACTTC. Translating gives CASSFSGQGYEQYF.

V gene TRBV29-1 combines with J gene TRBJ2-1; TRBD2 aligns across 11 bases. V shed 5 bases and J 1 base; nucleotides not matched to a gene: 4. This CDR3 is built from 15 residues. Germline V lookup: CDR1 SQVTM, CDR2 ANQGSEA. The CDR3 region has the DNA TGCAGCGTTACCGGGACTAGCGGATCCTACAATGAGCAGTTCTTC. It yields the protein CSVTGTSGSYNEQFF.

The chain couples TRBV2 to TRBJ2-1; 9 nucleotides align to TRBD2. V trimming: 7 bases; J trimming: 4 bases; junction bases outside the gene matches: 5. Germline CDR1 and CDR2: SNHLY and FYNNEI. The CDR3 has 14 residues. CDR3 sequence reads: CASIPGLAYNEQFF. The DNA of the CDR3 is TGTGCCAGCATCCCGGGACTAGCATACAATGAGCAGTTCTTC. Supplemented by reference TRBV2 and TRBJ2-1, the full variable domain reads EPEVTQTPSHQVTQMGQEVILRCVPISNHLYFYWYRQILGQKVEFLVSFYNNEISEKSEIFDDQFSVERPDGSNFTLKIRSTKLEDSAMYFCASIPGLAYNEQFFGPGTRLTVL.

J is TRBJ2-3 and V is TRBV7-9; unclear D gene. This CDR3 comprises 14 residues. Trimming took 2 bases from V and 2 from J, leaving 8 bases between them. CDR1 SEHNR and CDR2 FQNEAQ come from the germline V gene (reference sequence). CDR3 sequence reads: CASSLWQVTDTQYF. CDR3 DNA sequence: TGTGCCAGCAGCTTATGGCAGGTCACAGATACGCAGTATTTT.

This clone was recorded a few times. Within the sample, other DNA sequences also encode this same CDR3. CDR3 loop: CASSPRQGSSYEQYF. CDR3 nucleotides: TGTGCCAGTAGTCCTCGACAGGGGAGCTCCTACGAGCAGTACTTC. V and J are TRBV19 and TRBJ2-7, with 8 bases lining up with TRBD1. The V gene's germline CDR1 is LNHDA and CDR2 SQIVND (reference sequence). CDR3 length: 15 amino acids. V was clipped by 5 bases and J by 0 bases; unmatched bases: 6.

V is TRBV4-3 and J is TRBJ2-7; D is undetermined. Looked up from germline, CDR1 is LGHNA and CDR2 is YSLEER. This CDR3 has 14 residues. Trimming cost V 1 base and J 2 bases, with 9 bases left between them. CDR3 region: CASSQGTGPYEQYF. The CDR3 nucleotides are TGCGCCAGCAGCCAAGGAACCGGTCCCTACGAGCAGTACTTC.

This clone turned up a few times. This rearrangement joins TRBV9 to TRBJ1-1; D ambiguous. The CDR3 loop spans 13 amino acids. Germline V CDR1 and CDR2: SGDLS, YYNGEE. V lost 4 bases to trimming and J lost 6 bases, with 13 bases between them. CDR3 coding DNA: TGTGCCAGCAGCCTAGGGCAGCGGCCTGAAGCTTTCTTT. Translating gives CASSLGQRPEAFF.

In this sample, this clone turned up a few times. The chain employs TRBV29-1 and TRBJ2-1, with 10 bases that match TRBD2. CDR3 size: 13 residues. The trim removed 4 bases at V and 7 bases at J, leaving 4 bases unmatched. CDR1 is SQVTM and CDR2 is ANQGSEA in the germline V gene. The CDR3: CSVGAGGRNEQFF. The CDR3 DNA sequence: TGCAGCGTTGGAGCGGGGGGGCGGAATGAGCAGTTCTTC.

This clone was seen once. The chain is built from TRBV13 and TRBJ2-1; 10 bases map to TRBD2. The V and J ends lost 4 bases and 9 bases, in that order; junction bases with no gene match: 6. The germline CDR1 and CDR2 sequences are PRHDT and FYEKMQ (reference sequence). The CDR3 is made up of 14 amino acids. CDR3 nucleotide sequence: TGTGCCAGCAGCTCGGGACTAGCGAATCCTGAGCAGTTCTTC. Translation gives CASSSGLANPEQFF.

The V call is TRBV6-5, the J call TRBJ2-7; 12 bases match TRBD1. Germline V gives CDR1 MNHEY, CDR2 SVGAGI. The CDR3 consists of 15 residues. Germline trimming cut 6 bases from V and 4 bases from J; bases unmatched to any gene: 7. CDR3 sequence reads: CASRSGQGAIYEQYF. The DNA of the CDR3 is TGTGCCAGCAGATCGGGACAGGGGGCAATATACGAGCAGTACTTC.

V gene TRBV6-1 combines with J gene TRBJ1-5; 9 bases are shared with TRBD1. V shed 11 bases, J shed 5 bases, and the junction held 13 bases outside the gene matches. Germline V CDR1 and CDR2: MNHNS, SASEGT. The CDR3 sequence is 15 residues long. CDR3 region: CASSTGTGFDQPQHF. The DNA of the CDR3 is TGTGCCTCCTCCACCGGGACAGGGTTCGATCAGCCCCAGCATTTT.

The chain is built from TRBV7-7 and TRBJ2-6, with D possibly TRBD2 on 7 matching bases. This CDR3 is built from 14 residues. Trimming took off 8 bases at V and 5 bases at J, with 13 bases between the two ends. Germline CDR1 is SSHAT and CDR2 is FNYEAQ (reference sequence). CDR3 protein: CASGPGGWANVLTF. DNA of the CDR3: TGTGCCAGCGGGCCGGGGGGCTGGGCCAACGTCCTGACTTTC.